This TCR beta chain was observed in a study of blood T cell repertoires in COVID-19 (dated by TCRdb to 2020 to 2022). Regarding the complete study: The collaborator samples originated in the United States, Italy and Spain and spanned the acute and convalescent phases of COVID-19. The prospective study material was composed of cDNA or gDNA derived from T cells, B-cell-depleted T cells, or PBMCs. Deeply sampled blood TCRbeta repertoires from subjects exposed to, actively infected with, or recovered from COVID-19 were included in the dataset. HLA class I and class II types, where available, came from metadata supplied by the sample provider rather than from assay-based typing. Samples came from the ongoing ImmuneRACE study (first 160 participants) plus 1,254 subjects from 6 global collaborators. The repertoires were released in a freely available public database intended as a resource for research on the immune response to SARS-CoV-2. Sample metadata almost always included a de-identified subject ID, COVID-19 status, age in years and sex. What the authors observed across the whole study: Clinical and demographic metadata were provided uncurated, with the amount varying by source and participant.

One collaborating source in Seattle enrolled patients while the patients were actively infected and followed the patients over time throughout the course of disease. Whole blood was collected in K2EDTA tubes by collaborating institutions according to the institutions' own protocols. For TCRbeta analysis, collaborator samples were shipped as frozen whole blood, as isolated PBMCs, or as DNA extracted from either sample type. TCRbeta CDR3 regions were amplified from genomic DNA by means of the immunoSEQ Assay, a bias-controlled multiplex PCR. In the authors' own workflow: The number of nucleated cells in each sample was estimated by amplification of reference gene primers within the assay. To quantify the absolute abundance of each unique TCRbeta CDR3 rearrangement, sequence reads were collapsed and filtered. For each sample, productive Simpson clonality was calculated as the square root of Simpson's diversity index over productive rearrangements. In TCRdb, the immuneACCESS table is reduced to in-frame sequences with V and J assigned. These tables do not hold every clone; where another copy was compared, an unresolved V gene accounts for under half, and the others remain unexplained. V and J calls and clone size follow that table, whereas D and trimming were derived from the DNA. Counted in this sample were 400,000 to 450,000 clones; around 89% of them appeared once. Around 12% of the sample goes to the ten largest clones.

V ends up 0 bases short and J 9 bases short, with an unmatched junction base count of 4. The CDR3 has 14 amino acids, counting the end cysteine and phenylalanine. Only the CDR3 DNA is retained, 42 bases long and in frame from the first base. The germline V gene (reference sequence) supplies CDR1 MNHNY and CDR2 SVGAGI. As for this clone: This clone's antigen is unknown. Nothing much larger sits one base from this clone, and base qualities are not available.

The chain is encoded by TRBV6-6 joined to TRBJ2-1; 8 middle bases align to TRBD1. The clonotype originates from a woman aged 50 to 60 with COVID-19, enrolled during active disease. Sequenced: peripheral blood. The DNA is TGTGCCAGCAGTTACTCTTTCACAGGGGGTGAGCAGTTCTTC. The encoded protein is CASSYSFTGGEQFF.